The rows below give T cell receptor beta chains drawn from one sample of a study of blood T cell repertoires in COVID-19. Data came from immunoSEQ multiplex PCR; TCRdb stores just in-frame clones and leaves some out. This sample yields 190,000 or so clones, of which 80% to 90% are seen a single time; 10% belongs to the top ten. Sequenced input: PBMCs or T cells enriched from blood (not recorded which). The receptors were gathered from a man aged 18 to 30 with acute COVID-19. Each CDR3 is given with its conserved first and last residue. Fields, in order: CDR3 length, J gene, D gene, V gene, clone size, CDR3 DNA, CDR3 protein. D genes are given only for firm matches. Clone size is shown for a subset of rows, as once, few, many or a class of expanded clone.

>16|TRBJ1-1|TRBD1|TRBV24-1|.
TGTGCCACCCGGGACAGGGCAGGCCATGGGGGGACTGAAGCTTTCTTT
CATRDRAGHGGTEAFF
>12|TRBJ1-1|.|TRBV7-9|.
TGTGCCAGCAGCCCAGGGGTTACTGAAGCTTTCTTT
CASSPGVTEAFF
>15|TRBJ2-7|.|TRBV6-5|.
TGTGCCAGCACCTTGATACATCCCCGATACCACGAGCAGTACTTC
CASTLIHPRYHEQYF
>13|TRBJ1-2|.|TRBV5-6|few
TGTGCCAGCAGCACGTCGGGGAGCTATGGCTACACCTTC
CASSTSGSYGYTF
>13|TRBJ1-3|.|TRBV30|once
TGTGCCTGGGCCAGGGTCTCTGGAAACACCATATATTTT
CAWARVSGNTIYF
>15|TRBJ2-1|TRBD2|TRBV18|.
TGTGCCAGCTCAGCAAATAGCGGGACCTTCAATGAGCAGTTCTTC
CASSANSGTFNEQFF
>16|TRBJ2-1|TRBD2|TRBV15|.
TGTGCCACCAGCAGGGGACTAGCGGGGAAATACAATGAGCAGTTCTTC
CATSRGLAGKYNEQFF
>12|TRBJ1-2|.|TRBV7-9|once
TGTGCCAGCAGCTTAACAGAATATGGCTACACCTTC
CASSLTEYGYTF
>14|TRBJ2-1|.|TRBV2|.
TGTGCCAGCAAAGAGCGGAGCTCCTACAATGAGCAGTTCTTC
CASKERSSYNEQFF
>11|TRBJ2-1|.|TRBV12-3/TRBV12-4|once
TGTGCCAGCAGTTTTAGCAATGAGCAGTTCTTC
CASSFSNEQFF
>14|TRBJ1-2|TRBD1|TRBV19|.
TGTGCCAGTAGTATTGGGGACAGCGACTATGGCTACACCTTC
CASSIGDSDYGYTF
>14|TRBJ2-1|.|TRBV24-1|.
TGTGCCACCAGTGATTTGGGGCAGGACAATGAGCAGTTCTTC
CATSDLGQDNEQFF
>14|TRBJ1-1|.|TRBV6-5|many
TGTGCCAGCAGGCCAGGGGTAGAGAGTACTGAAGCTTTCTTT
CASRPGVESTEAFF
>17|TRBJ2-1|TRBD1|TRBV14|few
TGTGCCAGCAGCCAACCCGGACAGGGGGTCGGCAACAATGAGCAGTTCTTC
CASSQPGQGVGNNEQFF
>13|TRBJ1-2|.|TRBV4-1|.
TGCGCCAGCAGCCAAGTAGGTGGGCCTGGCTACACCTTC
CASSQVGGPGYTF
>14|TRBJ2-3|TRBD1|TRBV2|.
TGTGCCACTTCCCGGGACAGGGGACCAGATACGCAGTATTTT
CATSRDRGPDTQYF
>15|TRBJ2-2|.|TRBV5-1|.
TGCGCCAGCAGCTTGGACGACACGAACACCGGGGAGCTGTTTTTT
CASSLDDTNTGELFF
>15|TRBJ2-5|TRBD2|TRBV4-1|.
TGCGCCAGCAGCCAACTAGCGGGAGGGGAGGAGACCCAGTACTTC
CASSQLAGGEETQYF
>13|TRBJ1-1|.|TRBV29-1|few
TGCAGCGTTGATTCGCCAGAGAACACTGAAGCTTTCTTT
CSVDSPENTEAFF
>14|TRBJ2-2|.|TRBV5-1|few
TGCGCCAGCAGCTTGATTAGGGGCGTCGGGGAGCTGTTTTTT
CASSLIRGVGELFF
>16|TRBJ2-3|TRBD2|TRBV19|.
TGTGCCAGTAATGCCGCGGGGCGGGAGGTCACAGATACGCAGTATTTT
CASNAAGREVTDTQYF
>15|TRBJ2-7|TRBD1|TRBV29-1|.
TGCAGCGTCGCCCAACCGCCGGGACAGGGCCACGAGCAGTACTTC
CSVAQPPGQGHEQYF